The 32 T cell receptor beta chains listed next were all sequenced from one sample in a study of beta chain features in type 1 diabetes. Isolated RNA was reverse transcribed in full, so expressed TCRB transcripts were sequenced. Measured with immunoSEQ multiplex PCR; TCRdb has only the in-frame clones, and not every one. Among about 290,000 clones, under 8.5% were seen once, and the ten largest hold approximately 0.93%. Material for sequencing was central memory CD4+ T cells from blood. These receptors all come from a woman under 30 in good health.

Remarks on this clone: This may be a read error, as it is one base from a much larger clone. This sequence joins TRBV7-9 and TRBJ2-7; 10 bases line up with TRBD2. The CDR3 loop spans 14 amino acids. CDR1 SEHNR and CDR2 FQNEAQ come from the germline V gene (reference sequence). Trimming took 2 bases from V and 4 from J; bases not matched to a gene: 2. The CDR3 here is CASSLLAGAYEQYF. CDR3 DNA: TGTGCCAGCAGCTTACTAGCGGGGGCTTACGAGCAGTACTTC.

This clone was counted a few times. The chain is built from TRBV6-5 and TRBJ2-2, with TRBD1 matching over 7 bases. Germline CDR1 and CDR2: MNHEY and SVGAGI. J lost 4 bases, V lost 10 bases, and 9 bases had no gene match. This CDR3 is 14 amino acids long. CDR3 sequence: CATRQGSSTGELFF. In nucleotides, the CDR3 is TGTGCCACAAGACAGGGCTCGAGCACCGGGGAGCTGTTTTTT.

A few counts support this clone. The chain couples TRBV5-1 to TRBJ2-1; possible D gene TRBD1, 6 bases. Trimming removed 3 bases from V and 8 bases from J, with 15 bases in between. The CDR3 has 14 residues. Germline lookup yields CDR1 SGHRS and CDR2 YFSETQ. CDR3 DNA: TGCGCCAGCAGCTGGAACAGGGCTCAGGATGAGCAGTTCTTC. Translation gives CASSWNRAQDEQFF.

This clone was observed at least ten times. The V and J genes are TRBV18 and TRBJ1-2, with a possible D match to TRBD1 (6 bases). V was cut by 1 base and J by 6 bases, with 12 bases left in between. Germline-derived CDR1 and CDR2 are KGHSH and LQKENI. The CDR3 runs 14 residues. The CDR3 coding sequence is TGTGCCAGCTCACCACAGACAGGTGTACATGGCTACACCTTC. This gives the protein CASSPQTGVHGYTF.

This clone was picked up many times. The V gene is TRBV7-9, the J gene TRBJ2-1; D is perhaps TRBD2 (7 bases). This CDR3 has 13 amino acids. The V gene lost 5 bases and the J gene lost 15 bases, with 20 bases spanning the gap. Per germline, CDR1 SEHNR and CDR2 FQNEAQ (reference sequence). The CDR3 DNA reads TGTGCCAGCAGCACATCACGGGGGGACAAGTGGTTCTTC. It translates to CASSTSRGDKWFF. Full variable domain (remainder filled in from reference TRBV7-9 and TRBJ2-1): DTGVSQNPRHKITKRGQNVTFRCDPISEHNRLYWYRQTLGQGPEFLTYFQNEAQLEKSRLLSDRFSAERPKGSFSTLEIQRTEQGDSAMYLCASSTSRGDKWFFGPGTRLTVL.

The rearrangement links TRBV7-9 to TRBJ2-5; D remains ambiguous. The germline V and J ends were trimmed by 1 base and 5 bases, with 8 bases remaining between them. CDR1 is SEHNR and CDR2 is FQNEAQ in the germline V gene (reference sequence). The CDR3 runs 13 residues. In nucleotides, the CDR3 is TGTGCCAGCAGCTTAGGATCCTTGGAGACCCAGTACTTC. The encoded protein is CASSLGSLETQYF.

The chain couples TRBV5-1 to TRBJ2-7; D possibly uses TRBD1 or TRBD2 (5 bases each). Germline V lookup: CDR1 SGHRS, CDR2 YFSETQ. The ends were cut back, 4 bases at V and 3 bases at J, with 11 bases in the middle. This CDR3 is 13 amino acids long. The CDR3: CASSTGPNYEQYV. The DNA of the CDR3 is TGCGCCAGCAGCACGGGACCGAACTACGAGCAGTACGTC.

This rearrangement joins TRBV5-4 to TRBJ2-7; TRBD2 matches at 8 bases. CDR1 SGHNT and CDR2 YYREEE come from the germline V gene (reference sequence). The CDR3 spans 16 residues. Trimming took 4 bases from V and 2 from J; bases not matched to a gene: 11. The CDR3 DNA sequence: TGTGCCAGCAGCCAGGAACTCGGGACTAGGGCCTACGAGCAGTACTTC. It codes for CASSQELGTRAYEQYF.

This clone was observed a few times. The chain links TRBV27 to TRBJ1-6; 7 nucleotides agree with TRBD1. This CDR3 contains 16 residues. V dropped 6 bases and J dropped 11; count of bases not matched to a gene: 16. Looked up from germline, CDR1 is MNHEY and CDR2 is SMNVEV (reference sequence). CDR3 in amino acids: CASRTILRGAGAPLHF. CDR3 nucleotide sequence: TGTGCCAGCAGAACCATTCTCAGGGGGGCAGGAGCACCCCTCCACTTT.

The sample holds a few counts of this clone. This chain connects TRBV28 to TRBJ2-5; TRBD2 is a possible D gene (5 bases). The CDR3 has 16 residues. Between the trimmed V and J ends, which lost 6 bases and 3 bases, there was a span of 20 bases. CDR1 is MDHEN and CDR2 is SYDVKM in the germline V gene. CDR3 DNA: TGTGCCAGCAGAAGCTCCAACCCGGGAAAGAAAGAGACCCAGTACTTC. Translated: CASRSSNPGKKETQYF.

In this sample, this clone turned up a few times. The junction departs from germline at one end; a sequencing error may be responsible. This CDR3 is CANSAGQGVGGYTF. The CDR3 DNA reads as TGTGCCAACAGTGCGGGACAGGGGGTCGGTGGCTACACCTTC. This chain links TRBV6-6 with TRBJ1-2; 11 nucleotides align to TRBD1. The CDR3 consists of 14 residues. In germline, CDR1 is MNHNY, CDR2 SVGAGI (reference sequence).

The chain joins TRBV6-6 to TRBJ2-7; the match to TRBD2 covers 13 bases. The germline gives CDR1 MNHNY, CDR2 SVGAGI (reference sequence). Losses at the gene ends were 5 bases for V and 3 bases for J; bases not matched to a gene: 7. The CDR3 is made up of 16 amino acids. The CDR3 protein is CASSQGLAGAVYEQYF. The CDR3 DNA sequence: TGTGCCAGCAGTCAAGGACTAGCGGGAGCAGTCTACGAGCAGTACTTC.

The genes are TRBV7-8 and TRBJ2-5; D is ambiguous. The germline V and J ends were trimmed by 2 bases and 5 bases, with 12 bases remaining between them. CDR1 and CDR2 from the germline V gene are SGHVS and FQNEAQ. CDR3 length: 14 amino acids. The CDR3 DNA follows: TGTGCCAGCAGCTTAAGGACGCTGGGGGAGACCCAGTACTTC. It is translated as CASSLRTLGETQYF. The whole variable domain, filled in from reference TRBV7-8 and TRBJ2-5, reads GAGVSQSPRYKVAKRGQDVALRCDPISGHVSLFWYQQALGQGPEFLTYFQNEAQLDKSGLPSDRFFAERPEGSVSTLKIQRTQQEDSAVYLCASSLRTLGETQYFGPGTRLLVL.

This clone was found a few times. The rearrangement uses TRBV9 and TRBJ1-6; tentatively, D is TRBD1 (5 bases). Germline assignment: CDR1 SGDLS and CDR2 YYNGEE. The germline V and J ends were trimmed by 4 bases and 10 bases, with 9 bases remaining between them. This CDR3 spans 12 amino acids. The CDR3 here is CASSRRDSPLHF. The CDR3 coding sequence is TGTGCCAGCAGCCGGAGGGACTCACCCCTCCACTTT.

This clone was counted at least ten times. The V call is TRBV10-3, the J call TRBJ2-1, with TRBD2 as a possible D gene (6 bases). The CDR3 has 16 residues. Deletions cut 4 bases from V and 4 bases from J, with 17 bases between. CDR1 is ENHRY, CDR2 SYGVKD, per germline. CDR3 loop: CAISGGNSGAYNEQFF. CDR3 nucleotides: TGTGCCATCAGTGGTGGGAATAGCGGAGCGTACAATGAGCAGTTCTTC.

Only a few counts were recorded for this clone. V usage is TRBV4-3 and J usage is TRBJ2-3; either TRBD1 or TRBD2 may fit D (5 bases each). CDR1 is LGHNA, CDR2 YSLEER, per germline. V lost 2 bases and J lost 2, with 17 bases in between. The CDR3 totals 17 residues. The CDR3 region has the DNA TGCGCCAGCAGCCAATTACTTAGCTCCGGGGCCACAGATACGCAGTATTTT. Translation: CASSQLLSSGATDTQYF.

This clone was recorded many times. The CDR3 region is CASSQGGATQYF. CDR3 nucleotides: TGTGCCAGCAGTCAGGGGGGCGCGACCCAGTACTTC. The rearrangement uses TRBV6-6 and TRBJ2-5, with D tentatively TRBD1 (7 bases). Trimming left V 5 bases short and J 7 bases short, with 11 bases between. CDR3 length: 12 residues. From germline, CDR1 is MNHNY and CDR2 SVGAGI (reference sequence).

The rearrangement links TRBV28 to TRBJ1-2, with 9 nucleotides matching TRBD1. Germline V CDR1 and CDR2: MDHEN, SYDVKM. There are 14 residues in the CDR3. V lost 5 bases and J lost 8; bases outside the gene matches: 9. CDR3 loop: CASSGDRELIGYTF. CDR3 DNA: TGTGCCAGCAGTGGGGACAGGGAGTTGATCGGCTACACCTTC.

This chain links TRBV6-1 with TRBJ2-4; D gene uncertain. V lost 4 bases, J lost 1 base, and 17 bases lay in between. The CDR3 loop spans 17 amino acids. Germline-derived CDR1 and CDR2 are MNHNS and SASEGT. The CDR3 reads CASSGSIGRGAKNIQYF. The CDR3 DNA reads TGTGCCAGCAGTGGCTCTATTGGGCGTGGGGCCAAAAACATTCAGTACTTC.

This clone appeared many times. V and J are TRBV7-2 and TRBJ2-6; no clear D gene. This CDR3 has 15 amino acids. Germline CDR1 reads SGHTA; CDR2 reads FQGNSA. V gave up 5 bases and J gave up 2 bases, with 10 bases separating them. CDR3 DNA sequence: TGTGCCAGCAGCCCGCCCCTCGCTGGGGCCAACGTCCTGACTTTC. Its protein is CASSPPLAGANVLTF. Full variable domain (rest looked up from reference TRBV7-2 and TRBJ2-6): GAGVSQSPSNKVTEKGKDVELRCDPISGHTALYWYRQSLGQGLEFLIYFQGNSAPDKSGLPSDRFSAERTGGSVSTLTIQRTQQEDSAVYLCASSPPLAGANVLTFGAGSRLTVL.

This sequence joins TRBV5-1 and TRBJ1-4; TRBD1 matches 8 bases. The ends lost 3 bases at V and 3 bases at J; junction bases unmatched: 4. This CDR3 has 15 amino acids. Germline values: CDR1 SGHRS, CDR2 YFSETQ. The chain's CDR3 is CASSWSDRANEKLFF. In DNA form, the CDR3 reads TGCGCCAGCAGCTGGTCGGACAGGGCTAATGAAAAACTGTTTTTT.

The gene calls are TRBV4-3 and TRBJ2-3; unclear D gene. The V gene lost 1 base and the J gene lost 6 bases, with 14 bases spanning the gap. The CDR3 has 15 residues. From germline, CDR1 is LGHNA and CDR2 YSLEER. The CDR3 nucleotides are TGCGCCAGCAGCCAAGGCGGAGTCTCCACGGATACGCAGTATTTT. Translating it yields CASSQGGVSTDTQYF.

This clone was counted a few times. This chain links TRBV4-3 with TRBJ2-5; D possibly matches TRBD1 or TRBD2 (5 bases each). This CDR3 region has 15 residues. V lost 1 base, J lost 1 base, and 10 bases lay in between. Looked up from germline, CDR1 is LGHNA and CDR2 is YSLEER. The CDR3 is CASSQARGPQETQYF. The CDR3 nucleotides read TGCGCCAGCAGCCAAGCCCGGGGCCCCCAAGAGACCCAGTACTTC.

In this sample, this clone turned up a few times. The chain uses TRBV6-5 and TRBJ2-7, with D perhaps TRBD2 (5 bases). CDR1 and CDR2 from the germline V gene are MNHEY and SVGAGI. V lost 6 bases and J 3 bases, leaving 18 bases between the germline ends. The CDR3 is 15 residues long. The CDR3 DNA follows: TGTGCCAGCAGGCCGCGCGCCGGGAACGTCTACGAGCAGTACTTC. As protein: CASRPRAGNVYEQYF.

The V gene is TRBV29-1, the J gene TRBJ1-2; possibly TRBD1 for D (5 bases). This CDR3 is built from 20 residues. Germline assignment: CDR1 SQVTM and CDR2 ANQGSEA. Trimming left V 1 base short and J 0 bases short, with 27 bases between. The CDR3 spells CSVEGGATSAGTATNYGYTF. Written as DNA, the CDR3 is TGCAGCGTTGAAGGAGGGGCCACATCGGCTGGGACGGCGACTAACTATGGCTACACCTTC.

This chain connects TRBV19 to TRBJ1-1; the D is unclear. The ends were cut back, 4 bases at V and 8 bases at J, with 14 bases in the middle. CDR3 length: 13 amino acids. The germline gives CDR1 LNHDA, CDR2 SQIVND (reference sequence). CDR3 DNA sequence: TGTGCCAGTAGTAATCATGACGGCCCAGAAGCTTTCTTT. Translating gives CASSNHDGPEAFF. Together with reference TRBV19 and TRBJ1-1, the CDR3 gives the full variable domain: DGGITQSPKYLFRKEGQNVTLSCEQNLNHDAMYWYRQDPGQGLRLIYYSQIVNDFQKGDIAEGYSVSREKKESFPLTVTSAQKNPTAFYLCASSNHDGPEAFFGQGTRLTVV.

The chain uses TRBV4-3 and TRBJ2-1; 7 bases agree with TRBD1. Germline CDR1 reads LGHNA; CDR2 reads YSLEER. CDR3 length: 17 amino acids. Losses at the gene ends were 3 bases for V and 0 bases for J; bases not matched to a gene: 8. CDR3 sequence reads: CASSQMGRGSSYNEQFF. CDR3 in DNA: TGCGCCAGCAGCCAGATGGGCAGGGGGAGCTCCTACAATGAGCAGTTCTTC.

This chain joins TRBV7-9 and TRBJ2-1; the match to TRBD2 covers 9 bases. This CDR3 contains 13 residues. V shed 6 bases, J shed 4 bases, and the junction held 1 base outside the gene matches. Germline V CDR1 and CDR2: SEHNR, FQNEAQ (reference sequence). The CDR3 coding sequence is TGTGCCAGCAGACTAGCGGGTTACAATGAGCAGTTCTTC. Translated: CASRLAGYNEQFF.

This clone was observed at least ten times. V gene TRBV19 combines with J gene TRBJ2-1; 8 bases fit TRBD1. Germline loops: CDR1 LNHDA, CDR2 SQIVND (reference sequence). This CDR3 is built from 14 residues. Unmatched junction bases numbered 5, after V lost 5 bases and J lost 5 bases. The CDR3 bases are TGTGCCAGTAGTGGCCGGACAGGGAACAATGAGCAGTTCTTC. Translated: CASSGRTGNNEQFF.

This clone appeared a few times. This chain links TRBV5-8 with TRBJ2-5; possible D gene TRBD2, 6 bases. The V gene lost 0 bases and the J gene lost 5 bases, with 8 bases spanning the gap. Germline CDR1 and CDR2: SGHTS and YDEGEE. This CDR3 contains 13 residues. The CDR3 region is CASSLDLAETQYF. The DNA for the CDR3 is TGTGCCAGCAGCTTGGACCTAGCGGAGACCCAGTACTTC.

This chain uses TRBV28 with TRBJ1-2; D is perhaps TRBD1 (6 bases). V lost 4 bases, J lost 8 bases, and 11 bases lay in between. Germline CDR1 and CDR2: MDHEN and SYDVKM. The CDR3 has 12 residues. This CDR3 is CASSSQGLGYTF. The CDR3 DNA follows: TGTGCCAGCAGTTCGCAGGGGTTGGGCTACACCTTC.

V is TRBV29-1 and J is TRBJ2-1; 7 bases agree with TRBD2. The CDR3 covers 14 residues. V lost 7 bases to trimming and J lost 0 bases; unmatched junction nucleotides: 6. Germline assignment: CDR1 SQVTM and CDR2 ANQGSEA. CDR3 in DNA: TGCAGCGGGCGGTGGGGGGGCTCCTACAATGAGCAGTTCTTC. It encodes CSGRWGGSYNEQFF.